This T cell receptor beta chain was recovered during a study of shared T cell receptors in the human thymus. The CDR3 is 15 residues long. Germline V gene sequence: CDR1 MDHEN, CDR2 SYDVKM. V dropped 3 bases and J dropped 0; count of bases not matched to a gene: 2. Sequencing was performed with immunoSEQ multiplex PCR; in TCRdb, only in-frame clones are kept and a portion is missing. The sample holds 600,000 or so clones, 87% seen once. This same sample was also part of a study on human thymus T cells. That report adds: Usage of V and J genes appeared biased in thymic and blood repertoires.

The receptor's source is a boy younger than two with a congenital heart defect. Sequencing was performed on thymocytes. The rearrangement links TRBV28 to TRBJ2-1, with TRBD2 identical over 7 bases. This chain's CDR3 is CASSLKRGSYNEQFF. The CDR3 nucleotides read TGTGCCAGCAGTTTGAAGCGGGGCTCCTACAATGAGCAGTTCTTC.